This TCR beta chain was identified during a study of cytomegalovirus exposure and HLA in healthy donors. It was with 60 Vbeta and 13 Jbeta primers that the PCR ran. Sequenced by immunoSEQ multiplex PCR; TCRdb stores in-frame clones only, minus some. This sample has under 200,000 clones, with 75% to 85% found just once. The CDR3 extends over 15 amino acids. V lost 1 base to trimming and J lost 4 bases, with 12 bases between them. Germline V gives CDR1 SGHDN, CDR2 FVKESK. Study results and limitations: Researchers counted approximately 160 TCR beta chains as cytomegalovirus-associated. In a later analysis, a missense DCLRE1C variant was linked to TCR beta V- and J-gene trimming. An analysis was carried out at a later point. It showed that HLA-associated TCR beta chains were more clonally expanded than equally common non-associated chains. In the analysis, some V segments, TRBV6-2 and TRBV6-3 included, were excluded as indistinguishable.

In the case of this clone: The antigen is undetermined.

This TCR came from a girl under 10 years old in good health and CMV-seropositive. J is TRBJ2-3 and V is TRBV14, with D perhaps matching TRBD2 (5 bases). Sequencing was done on a sample of PBMCs. CDR3 in amino acids: CASSQVSGVADTQYF. CDR3 sequence (DNA): TGTGCCAGCAGCCAAGTTTCCGGGGTCGCAGATACGCAGTATTTT.